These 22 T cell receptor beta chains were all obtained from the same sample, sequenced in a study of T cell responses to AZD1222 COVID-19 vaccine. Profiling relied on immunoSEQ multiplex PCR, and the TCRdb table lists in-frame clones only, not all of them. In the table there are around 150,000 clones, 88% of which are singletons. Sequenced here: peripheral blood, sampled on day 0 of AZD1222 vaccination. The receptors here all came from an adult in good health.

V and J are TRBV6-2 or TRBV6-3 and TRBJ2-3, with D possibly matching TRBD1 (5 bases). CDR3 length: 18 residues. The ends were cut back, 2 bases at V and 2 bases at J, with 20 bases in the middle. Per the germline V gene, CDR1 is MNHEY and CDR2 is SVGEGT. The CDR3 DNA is TGTGCCAGCAGTTACCTTCCCTGGAGAACAGGAATCACAGATACGCAGTATTTT. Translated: CASSYLPWRTGITDTQYF.

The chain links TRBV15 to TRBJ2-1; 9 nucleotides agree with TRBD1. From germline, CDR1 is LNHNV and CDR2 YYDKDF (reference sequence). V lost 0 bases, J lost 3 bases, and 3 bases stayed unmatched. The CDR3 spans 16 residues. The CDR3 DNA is TGTGCCACCAGCAGAGAGAGGACAGGGGTCTACAATGAGCAGTTCTTC. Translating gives CATSRERTGVYNEQFF.

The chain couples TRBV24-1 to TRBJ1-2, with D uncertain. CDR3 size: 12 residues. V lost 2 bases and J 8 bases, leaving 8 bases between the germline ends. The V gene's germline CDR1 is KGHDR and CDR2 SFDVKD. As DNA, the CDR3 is TGTGCCACCAGTGATTCCCCGGGGGGCTACACCTTC. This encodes CATSDSPGGYTF.

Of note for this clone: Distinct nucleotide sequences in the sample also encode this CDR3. The CDR3 protein is CASSLSRVNTEAFF. CDR3 bases: TGTGCCAGCAGTCTCTCCCGGGTGAACACTGAAGCTTTCTTT. V is TRBV27 and J is TRBJ1-1, with no clear D. Germline V gene sequence: CDR1 MNHEY, CDR2 SMNVEV (reference sequence). V dropped 5 bases and J dropped 0 bases, with 10 bases sitting between them. CDR3 length: 14 residues.

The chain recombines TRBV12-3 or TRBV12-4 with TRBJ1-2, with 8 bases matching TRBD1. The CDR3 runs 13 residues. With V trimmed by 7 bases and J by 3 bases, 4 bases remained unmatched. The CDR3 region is CASTPTGDYGYTF. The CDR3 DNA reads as TGTGCCAGCACCCCGACAGGGGACTATGGCTACACCTTC.

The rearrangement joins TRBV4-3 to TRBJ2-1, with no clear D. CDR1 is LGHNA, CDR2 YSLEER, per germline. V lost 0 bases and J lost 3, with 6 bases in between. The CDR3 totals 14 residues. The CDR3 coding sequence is TGCGCCAGCAGCCAAGACTCCCTCTACAATGAGCAGTTCTTC. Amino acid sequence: CASSQDSLYNEQFF.

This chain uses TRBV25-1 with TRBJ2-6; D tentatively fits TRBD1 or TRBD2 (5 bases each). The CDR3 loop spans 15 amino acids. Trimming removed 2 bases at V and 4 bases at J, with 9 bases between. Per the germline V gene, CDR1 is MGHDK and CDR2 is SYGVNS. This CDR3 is CASSEVGTGANVLTF. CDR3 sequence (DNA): TGTGCCAGCAGTGAAGTGGGGACCGGGGCCAACGTCCTGACTTTC.

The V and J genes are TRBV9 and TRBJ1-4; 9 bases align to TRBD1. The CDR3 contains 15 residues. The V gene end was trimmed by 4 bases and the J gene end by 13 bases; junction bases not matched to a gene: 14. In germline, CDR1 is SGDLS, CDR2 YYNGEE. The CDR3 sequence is CASSPEVWTGEGLFF. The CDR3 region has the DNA TGTGCCAGCAGCCCAGAAGTCTGGACAGGGGAAGGACTGTTTTTT.

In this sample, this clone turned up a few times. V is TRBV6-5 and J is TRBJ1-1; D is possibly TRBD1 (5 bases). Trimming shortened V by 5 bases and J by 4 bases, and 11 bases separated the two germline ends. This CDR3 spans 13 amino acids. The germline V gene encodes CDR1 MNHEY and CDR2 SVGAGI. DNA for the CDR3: TGTGCCAGCAGTACGGGAGGGGCCACTGAAGCTTTCTTT. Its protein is CASSTGGATEAFF.

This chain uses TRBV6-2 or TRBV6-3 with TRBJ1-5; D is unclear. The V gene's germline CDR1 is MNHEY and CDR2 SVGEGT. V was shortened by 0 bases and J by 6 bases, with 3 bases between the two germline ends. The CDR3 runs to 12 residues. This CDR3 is CASSYSFQPQHF. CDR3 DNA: TGTGCCAGCAGTTACTCGTTTCAGCCCCAGCATTTT.

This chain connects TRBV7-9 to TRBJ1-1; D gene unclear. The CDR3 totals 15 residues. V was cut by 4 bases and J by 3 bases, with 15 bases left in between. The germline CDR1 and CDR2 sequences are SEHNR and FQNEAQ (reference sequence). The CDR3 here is CASSSSAPWDTEAFF. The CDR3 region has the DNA TGTGCCAGCAGCTCGTCGGCTCCTTGGGACACTGAAGCTTTCTTT.

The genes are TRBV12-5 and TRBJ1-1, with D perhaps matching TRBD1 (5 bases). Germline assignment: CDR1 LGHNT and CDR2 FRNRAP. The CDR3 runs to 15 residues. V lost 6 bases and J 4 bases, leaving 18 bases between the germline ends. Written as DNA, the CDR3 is TGTGCTAGTGGGACCCTCGGGACGGTAGTCACTGAAGCTTTCTTT. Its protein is CASGTLGTVVTEAFF.

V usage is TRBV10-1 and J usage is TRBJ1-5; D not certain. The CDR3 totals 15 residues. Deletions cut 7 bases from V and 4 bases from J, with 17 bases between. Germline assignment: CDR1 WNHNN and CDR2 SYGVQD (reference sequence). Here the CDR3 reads CASKAPGSGNQPQHF. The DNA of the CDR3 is TGCGCCAGCAAGGCCCCGGGGTCTGGGAATCAGCCCCAGCATTTT.

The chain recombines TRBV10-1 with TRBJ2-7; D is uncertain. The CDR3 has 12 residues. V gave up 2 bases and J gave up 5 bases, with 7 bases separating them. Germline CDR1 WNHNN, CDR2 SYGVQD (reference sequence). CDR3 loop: CASSEGENEQYF. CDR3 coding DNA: TGCGCCAGCAGTGAGGGAGAAAACGAGCAGTACTTC.

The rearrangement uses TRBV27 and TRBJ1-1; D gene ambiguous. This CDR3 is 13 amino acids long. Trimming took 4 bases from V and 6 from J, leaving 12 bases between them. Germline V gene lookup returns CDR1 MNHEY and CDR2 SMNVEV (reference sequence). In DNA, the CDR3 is TGTGCCAGCAGTTCGTCAAAGGGCGCTGAAGCTTTCTTT. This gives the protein CASSSSKGAEAFF.

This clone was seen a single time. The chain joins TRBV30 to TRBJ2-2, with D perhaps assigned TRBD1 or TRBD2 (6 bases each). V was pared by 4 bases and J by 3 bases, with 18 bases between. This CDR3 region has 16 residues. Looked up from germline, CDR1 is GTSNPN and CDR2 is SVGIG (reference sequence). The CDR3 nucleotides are TGTGCCTGGAAAGTTGGGTTGGGGGGCTACACCGGGGAGCTGTTTTTT. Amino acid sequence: CAWKVGLGGYTGELFF.

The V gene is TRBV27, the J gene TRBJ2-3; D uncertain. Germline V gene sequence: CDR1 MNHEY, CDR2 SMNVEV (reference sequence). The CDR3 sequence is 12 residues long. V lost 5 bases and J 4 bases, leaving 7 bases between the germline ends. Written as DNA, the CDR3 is TGTGCCAGCAGTGTGGGGTCAGATACGCAGTATTTT. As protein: CASSVGSDTQYF.

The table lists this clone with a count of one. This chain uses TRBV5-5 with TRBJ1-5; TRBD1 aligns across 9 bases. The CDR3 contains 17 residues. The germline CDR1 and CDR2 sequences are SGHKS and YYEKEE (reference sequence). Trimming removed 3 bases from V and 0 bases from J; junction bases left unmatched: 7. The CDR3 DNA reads TGTGCCAGCAGCTCCGGGACAGGGACTTATAGCAATCAGCCCCAGCATTTT. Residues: CASSSGTGTYSNQPQHF.

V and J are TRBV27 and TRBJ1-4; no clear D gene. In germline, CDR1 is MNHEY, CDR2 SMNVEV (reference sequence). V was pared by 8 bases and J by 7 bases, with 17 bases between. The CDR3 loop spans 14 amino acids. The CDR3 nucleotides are TGTGCCAGCGCGTTGACAATATTTGGTGAAAAACTGTTTTTT. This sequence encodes CASALTIFGEKLFF.

This CDR3 is CASSPSLDRAGSSYNEQFF. In nucleotides, the CDR3 is TGTGCCAGCAGCCCATCTCTGGACAGGGCGGGGAGCTCCTACAATGAGCAGTTCTTC. This chain connects TRBV9 to TRBJ2-1; 8 positions match TRBD1. Germline CDR1 is SGDLS and CDR2 is YYNGEE. There are 19 residues in the CDR3. V trimming: 4 bases; J trimming: 0 bases; junction bases outside the gene matches: 15.

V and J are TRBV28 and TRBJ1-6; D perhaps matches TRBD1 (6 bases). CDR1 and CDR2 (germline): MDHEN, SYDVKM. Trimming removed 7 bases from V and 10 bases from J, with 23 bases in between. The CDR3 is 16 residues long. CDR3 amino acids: CASTPHVQGGQSPLHF. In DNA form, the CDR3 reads TGTGCCAGCACCCCGCACGTACAGGGAGGTCAATCACCCCTCCACTTT.

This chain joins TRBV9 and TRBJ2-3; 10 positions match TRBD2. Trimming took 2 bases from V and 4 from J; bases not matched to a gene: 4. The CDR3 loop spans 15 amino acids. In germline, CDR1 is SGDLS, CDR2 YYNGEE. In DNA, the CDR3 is TGTGCCAGCAGCGTCGCTAGCGGGGGTTCAGATACGCAGTATTTT. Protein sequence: CASSVASGGSDTQYF. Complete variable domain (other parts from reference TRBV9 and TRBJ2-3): DSGVTQTPKHLITATGQRVTLRCSPRSGDLSVYWYQQSLDQGLQFLIQYYNGEERAKGNILERFSAQQFPDLHSELNLSSLELGDSALYFCASSVASGGSDTQYFGPGTRLTVL.